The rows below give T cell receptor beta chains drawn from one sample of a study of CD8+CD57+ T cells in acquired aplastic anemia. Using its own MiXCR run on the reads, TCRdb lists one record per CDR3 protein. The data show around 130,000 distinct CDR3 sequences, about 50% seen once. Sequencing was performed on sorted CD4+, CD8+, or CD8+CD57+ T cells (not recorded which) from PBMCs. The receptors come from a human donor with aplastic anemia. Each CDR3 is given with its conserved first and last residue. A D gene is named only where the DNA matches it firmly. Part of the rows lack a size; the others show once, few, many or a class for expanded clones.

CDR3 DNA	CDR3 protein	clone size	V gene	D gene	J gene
TGTGCCACCAGTGATCGGTCAGGGGGAGGATATGAGCAGTTCTTC	CATSDRSGGGYEQFF	NA	TRBV24-1	NA	TRBJ2-1
TGTGCCAGCAGTTCTAACTACGAGCAGTACTTC	CASSSNYEQYF	NA	TRBV5-6	NA	TRBJ2-7
TGTGCCAGTAGTTTCCAGGGGGACCGTTCACCCCTCCACTTT	CASSFQGDRSPLHF	NA	TRBV19	TRBD1	TRBJ1-6
TGTGCCAGCAGCGCACAGGGGGCGGGAGAGACCCAGTACTTC	CASSAQGAGETQYF	few	TRBV9	TRBD1	TRBJ2-5
TGTGCCAGCAGCACGGGTCACCCGGACGAGCAGTACTTC	CASSTGHPDEQYF	NA	TRBV9	NA	TRBJ2-7
TGCGCCAGCAGCATAACCAAGGACAGCTATGGCTACACCTTC	CASSITKDSYGYTF	few	TRBV10-2	NA	TRBJ1-2
TGTGCCACCAGCAGAGTCCGGGGAGGGACGAACACCGGGGAGCTGTTTTTT	CATSRVRGGTNTGELFF	NA	TRBV15	TRBD2	TRBJ2-2
TGTGCCAGCAGCGCTCCCGACAGGACTAACACTGAAGCTTCCTTT	CASSAPDRTNTEASF	NA	TRBV25-1	NA	TRBJ1-1
TGCAGCGTTGGAGGGGCAGGACTCACTGAAGCTTTCTTT	CSVGGAGLTEAFF	NA	TRBV29-1	NA	TRBJ1-1
TGTGCCAGCAGCGAATTGAAAAGCCTGAACACTGAAGCTTTCTTT	CASSELKSLNTEAFF	NA	TRBV7-9	NA	TRBJ1-1
TGTGCCAGCAGTTCCGGGACTAGCGGGGTCACCTACGAGCAGTACTTC	CASSSGTSGVTYEQYF	many	TRBV6-2/TRBV6-3	TRBD2	TRBJ2-7
TGTGCCACCGGATCCACGCGGACAGGGACGGGTGAGCAGTACTTC	CATGSTRTGTGEQYF	NA	TRBV15	TRBD1	TRBJ2-7
TGTGCCAGCAGCGCACCAAGGGAGACAGATACGCAGTATTTT	CASSAPRETDTQYF	NA	TRBV5-5	NA	TRBJ2-3
TGTGCCATAAGGACTAGCGTTTACAATGAGCAGTTCTTC	CAIRTSVYNEQFF	many	TRBV10-3	TRBD2	TRBJ2-1
TGCAGTGCTAGAGACTGGGACAGGGGCGAGACCCAGTACTTC	CSARDWDRGETQYF	NA	TRBV20-1	TRBD1	TRBJ2-5
TGCAGCGTTGCGGGGGCTGGAAACACCATATATTTT	CSVAGAGNTIYF	NA	TRBV29-1	NA	TRBJ1-3
TGTGCCAGCAGTGAAGCGCTCAGCAATCAGCCCCAGCATTTT	CASSEALSNQPQHF	NA	TRBV2	NA	TRBJ1-5
TGCAGCGTAGAAGGACAGGGTATTGGACAGCCCCAGCATTTT	CSVEGQGIGQPQHF	NA	TRBV29-1	TRBD1	TRBJ1-5
TGTGCCAGTTTATCGGGCATCAATGAGCAGTTCTTC	CASLSGINEQFF	many	TRBV19	NA	TRBJ2-1
TGTGCCAGCAGCGTAGCCAGTCGGGGAACTAGCGGGATTGGGCAGTATTTT	CASSVASRGTSGIGQYF	NA	TRBV9	TRBD2	TRBJ2-3
TGTGCCAGCAGCTTAGGCAGTTCCCTATCCACAGGGGCGGACGGCTACACCTTC	CASSLGSSLSTGADGYTF	NA	TRBV11-2	TRBD1	TRBJ1-2
TGTGCCAGCAGCGGAGCCTTCGGCACTGAAGCTTTCTTT	CASSGAFGTEAFF	once	TRBV7-2	NA	TRBJ1-1
TGTGCCAGCAGCGAGGGGAGGGGGCATAATTCACCCCTCCACTTT	CASSEGRGHNSPLHF	NA	TRBV19	TRBD1	TRBJ1-6
TGTGCCACCAGCAAGTGGGGGGAAGAGACCCAGTACTTC	CATSKWGEETQYF	NA	TRBV15	NA	TRBJ2-5
TGTGCCAGTAGTATAGCAGGGGAAGGGCAGTTCTTC	CASSIAGEGQFF	NA	TRBV5-6	NA	TRBJ2-1
TGTGCCAGCAGTCCTAAGGGGGGGCGGTCCTACGAGCAGTACTTC	CASSPKGGRSYEQYF	many	TRBV12-3/TRBV12-4	NA	TRBJ2-7
TGTGCCAGCCAGCAGGGTGGCGAGACCCAGTACTTC	CASQQGGETQYF	NA	TRBV2	NA	TRBJ2-5
TGCAGTACTTTTTGGGGCAGGGGGCCCGAGCAGTACTTC	CSTFWGRGPEQYF	many	TRBV20-1	TRBD1	TRBJ2-7
TGTGCCAGCAGGTCGGGACGATTAAACACTGAAGCTTTCTTT	CASRSGRLNTEAFF	few	TRBV2	NA	TRBJ1-1
TGTGCCAGCAGCCTGCCCGGGACAGGGAGGAGAGAGACCCAGTACTTC	CASSLPGTGRRETQYF	once	TRBV7-6	TRBD1	TRBJ2-5
TGTGCCAGCAGCCCCCACAGGGGGGCGGACTACGAGCAGTACTTC	CASSPHRGADYEQYF	many	TRBV14	TRBD1	TRBJ2-7
TGTGCCATCAGTGACAGGGGCGTTGCAACTAATGAAAAACTGTTTTTT	CAISDRGVATNEKLFF	NA	TRBV10-3	NA	TRBJ1-4
TGCAGCGTTGAACAGGGGCGGAACGAGCAGTACTTC	CSVEQGRNEQYF	few	TRBV29-1	NA	TRBJ2-7
TGTGCCAGCAGGTCGACAAGGTACAATGAGCAGTTCTTC	CASRSTRYNEQFF	NA	TRBV12-3/TRBV12-4	NA	TRBJ2-1
TGTGCCAGCTTTCCTCTAGCGGGGGGATACGAGCAGTACTTC	CASFPLAGGYEQYF	NA	TRBV7-6	TRBD2	TRBJ2-7
TGCAGCGTTGAAGATGAGCCCCGGCGCGAGCAGTACTTC	CSVEDEPRREQYF	medium-sized	TRBV29-1	NA	TRBJ2-7
TGTGCCAGCATGACTAGCGGGGGGCGAACTGAAGCTTTCTTT	CASMTSGGRTEAFF	NA	TRBV2	NA	TRBJ1-1
TGTGCCACCAGCACCTTACAGGGAAGCACTGAAGCTTTCTTT	CATSTLQGSTEAFF	NA	TRBV15	NA	TRBJ1-1
TGTGCCAGCAGCGGCTCAGGGGCAGGTCGTTCACCCCTCCACTTT	CASSGSGAGRSPLHF	NA	TRBV9	NA	TRBJ1-6
TGCGCCAGCAGTGATGGGAATGAGCAGTTCTTC	CASSDGNEQFF	once	TRBV10-2	NA	TRBJ2-1
TGCAGCGTTGTCGGTACGTTAGGGGACGTGAACACTGAAGCTTTCTTT	CSVVGTLGDVNTEAFF	NA	TRBV29-1	NA	TRBJ1-1
TGCAGTGCTAGAGATACGGGGGCACCCCTCCACTTT	CSARDTGAPLHF	few	TRBV20-1	NA	TRBJ1-6
TGTGCCACCAGTGACGGGGGAACCTACGAGCAGTACTTC	CATSDGGTYEQYF	NA	TRBV24-1	NA	TRBJ2-7
TGTGCCAGCAGCTTACAGGGGGCTGGAGCTTTCTTT	CASSLQGAGAFF	NA	TRBV5-6	TRBD1	TRBJ1-1
TGTGCCAGCAGCTTAAGACAGGGGGCTCCAGGTGAGCAGTACTTC	CASSLRQGAPGEQYF	NA	TRBV7-9	TRBD1	TRBJ2-7